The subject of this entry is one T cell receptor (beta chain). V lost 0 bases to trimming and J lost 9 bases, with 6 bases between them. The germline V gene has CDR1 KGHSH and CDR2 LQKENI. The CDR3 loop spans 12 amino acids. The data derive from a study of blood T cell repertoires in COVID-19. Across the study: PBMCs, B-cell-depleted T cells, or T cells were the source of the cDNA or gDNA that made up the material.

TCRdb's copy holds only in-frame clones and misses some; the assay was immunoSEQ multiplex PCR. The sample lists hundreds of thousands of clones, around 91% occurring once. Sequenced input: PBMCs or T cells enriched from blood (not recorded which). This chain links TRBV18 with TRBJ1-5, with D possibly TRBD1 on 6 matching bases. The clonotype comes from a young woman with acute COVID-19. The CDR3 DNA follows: TGTGCCAGCTCACCACCGGACAGGCCCCAGCATTTT. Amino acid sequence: CASSPPDRPQHF.